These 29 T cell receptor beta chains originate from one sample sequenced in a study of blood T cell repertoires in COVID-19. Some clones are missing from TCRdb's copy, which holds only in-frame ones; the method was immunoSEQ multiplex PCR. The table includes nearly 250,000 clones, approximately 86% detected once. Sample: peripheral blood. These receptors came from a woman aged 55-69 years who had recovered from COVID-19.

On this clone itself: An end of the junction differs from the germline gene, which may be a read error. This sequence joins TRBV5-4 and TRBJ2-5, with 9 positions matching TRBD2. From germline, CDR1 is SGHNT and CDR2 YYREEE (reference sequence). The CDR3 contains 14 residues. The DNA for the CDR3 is TGTGCCAGCACTAGCGGGGAGACCAAAGAGACCCAATACTTC. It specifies CASTSGETKETQYF.

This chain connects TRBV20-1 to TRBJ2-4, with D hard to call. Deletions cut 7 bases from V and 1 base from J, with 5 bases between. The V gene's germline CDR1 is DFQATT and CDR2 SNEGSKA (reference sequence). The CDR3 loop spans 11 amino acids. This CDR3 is CSVGAKNIQYF. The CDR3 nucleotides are TGCAGTGTGGGCGCCAAAAACATTCAGTACTTC.

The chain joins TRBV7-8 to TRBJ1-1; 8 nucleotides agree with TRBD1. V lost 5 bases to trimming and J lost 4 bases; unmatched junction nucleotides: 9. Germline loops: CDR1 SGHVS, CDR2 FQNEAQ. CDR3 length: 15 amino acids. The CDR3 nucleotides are TGTGCCAGCAGCCCCCTGACAGGGGCAGGCACTGAAGCTTTCTTT. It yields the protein CASSPLTGAGTEAFF.

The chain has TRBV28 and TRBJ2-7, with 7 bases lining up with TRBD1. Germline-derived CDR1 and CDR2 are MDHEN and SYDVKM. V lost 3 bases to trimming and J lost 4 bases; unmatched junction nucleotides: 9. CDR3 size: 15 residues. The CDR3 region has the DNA TGTGCCAGCAGTTTTGGGTCAGGGGGTCCGTACGAGCAGTACTTC. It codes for CASSFGSGGPYEQYF.

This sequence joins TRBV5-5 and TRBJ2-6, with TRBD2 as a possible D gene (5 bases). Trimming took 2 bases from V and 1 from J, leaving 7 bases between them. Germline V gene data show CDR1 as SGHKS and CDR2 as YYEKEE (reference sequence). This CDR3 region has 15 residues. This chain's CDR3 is CASSFGSSGANVLTF. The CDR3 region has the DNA TGTGCCAGCAGCTTTGGGAGTTCTGGGGCCAACGTCCTGACTTTC.

This CDR3 reads CAMGPGQGAYEQYF. CDR3 bases: TGTGCCATGGGTCCGGGACAGGGGGCCTACGAGCAGTACTTC. The J gene is TRBJ2-7, the V gene TRBV10-3, with TRBD1 matching over 11 bases. The V and J ends lost 9 bases and 2 bases, in that order; junction bases with no gene match: 6. The CDR3 totals 14 residues. In germline, CDR1 is ENHRY, CDR2 SYGVKD.

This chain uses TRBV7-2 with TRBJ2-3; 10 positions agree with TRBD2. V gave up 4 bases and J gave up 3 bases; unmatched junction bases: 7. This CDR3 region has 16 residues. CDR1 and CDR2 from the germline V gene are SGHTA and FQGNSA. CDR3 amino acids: CASSYKGAGGTDTQYF. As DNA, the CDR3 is TGTGCCAGCAGCTACAAGGGAGCGGGGGGGACAGATACGCAGTATTTT.

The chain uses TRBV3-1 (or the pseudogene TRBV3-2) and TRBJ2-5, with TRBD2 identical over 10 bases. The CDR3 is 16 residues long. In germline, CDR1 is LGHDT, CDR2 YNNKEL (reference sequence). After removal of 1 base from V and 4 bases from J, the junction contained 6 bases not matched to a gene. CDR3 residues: CASSQGLAGAVETQYF. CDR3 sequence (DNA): TGTGCCAGCAGCCAAGGCCTAGCGGGGGCCGTAGAGACCCAGTACTTC.

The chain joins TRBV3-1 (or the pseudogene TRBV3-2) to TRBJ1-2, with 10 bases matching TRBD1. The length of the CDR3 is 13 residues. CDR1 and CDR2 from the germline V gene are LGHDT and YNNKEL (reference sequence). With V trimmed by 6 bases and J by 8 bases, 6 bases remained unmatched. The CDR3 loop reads CASRPTGGGGYTF. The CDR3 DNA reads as TGTGCCAGCAGGCCGACAGGGGGCGGCGGCTACACCTTC.

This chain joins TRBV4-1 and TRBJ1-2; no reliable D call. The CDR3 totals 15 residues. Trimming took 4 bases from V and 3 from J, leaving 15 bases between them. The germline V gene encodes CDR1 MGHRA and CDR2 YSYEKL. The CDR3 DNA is TGCGCCAGCAGCCCCGCGGGCCGGGTGGACTATGGCTACACCTTC. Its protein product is CASSPAGRVDYGYTF.

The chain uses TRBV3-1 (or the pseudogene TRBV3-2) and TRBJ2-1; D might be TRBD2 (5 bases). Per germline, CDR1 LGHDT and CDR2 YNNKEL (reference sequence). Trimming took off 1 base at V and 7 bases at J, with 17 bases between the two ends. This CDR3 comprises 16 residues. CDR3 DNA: TGTGCCAGCAGCCAAGGAGGCCGTGGAGGAGCGAATGAGCAGTTCTTC. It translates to CASSQGGRGGANEQFF.

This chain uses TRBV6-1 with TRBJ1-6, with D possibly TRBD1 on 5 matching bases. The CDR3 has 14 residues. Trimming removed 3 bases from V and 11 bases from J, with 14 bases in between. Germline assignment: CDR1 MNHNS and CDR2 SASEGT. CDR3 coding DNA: TGTGCCAGCAGTGATGGGGCTAGTGAGGCACCCCTCCACTTT. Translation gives CASSDGASEAPLHF.

The CDR3 is CASSLPLQGPLYF. CDR3 nucleotides: TGTGCCAGCAGTCTACCCCTCCAGGGCCCCCTGTACTTC. The rearrangement uses TRBV3-1 (or the pseudogene TRBV3-2) and TRBJ2-5, with a tentative D call TRBD1 (5 bases). V gave up 6 bases and J gave up 13 bases, with 21 bases separating them. The CDR3 length is 13 residues. Germline loops: CDR1 LGHDT, CDR2 YNNKEL (reference sequence).

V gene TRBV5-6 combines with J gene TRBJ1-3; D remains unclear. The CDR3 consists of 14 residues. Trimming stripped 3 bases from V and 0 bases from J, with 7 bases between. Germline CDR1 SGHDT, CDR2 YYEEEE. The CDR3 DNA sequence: TGTGCCAGCAGCTACGAACTCTCTGGAAACACCATATATTTT. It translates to CASSYELSGNTIYF.

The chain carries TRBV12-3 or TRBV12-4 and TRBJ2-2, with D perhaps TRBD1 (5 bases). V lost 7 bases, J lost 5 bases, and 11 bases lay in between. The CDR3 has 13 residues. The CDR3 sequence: CASNPTVTGELFF. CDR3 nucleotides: TGTGCCAGCAACCCGACAGTAACCGGGGAGCTGTTTTTT.

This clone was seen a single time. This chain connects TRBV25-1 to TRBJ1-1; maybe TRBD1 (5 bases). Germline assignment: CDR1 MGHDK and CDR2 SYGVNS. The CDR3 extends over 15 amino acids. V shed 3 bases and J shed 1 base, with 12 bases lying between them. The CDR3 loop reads CASSDSQAGNTEAFF. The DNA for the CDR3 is TGTGCCAGCAGTGATTCACAGGCCGGGAACACTGAAGCTTTCTTT.

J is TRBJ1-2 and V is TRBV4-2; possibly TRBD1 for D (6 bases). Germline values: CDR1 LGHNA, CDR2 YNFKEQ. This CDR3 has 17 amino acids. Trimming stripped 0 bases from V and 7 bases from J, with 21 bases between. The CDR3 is CASSQETRGSQFGGYTF. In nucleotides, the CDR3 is TGTGCCAGCAGCCAAGAGACCAGGGGTTCCCAGTTCGGTGGCTACACCTTC.

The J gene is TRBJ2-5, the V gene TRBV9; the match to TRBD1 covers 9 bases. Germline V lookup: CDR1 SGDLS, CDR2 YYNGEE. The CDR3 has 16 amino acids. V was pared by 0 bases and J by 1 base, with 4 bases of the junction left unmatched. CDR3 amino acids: CASSVGGTGLQETQYF. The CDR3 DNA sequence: TGTGCCAGCAGCGTAGGCGGGACAGGGCTCCAAGAGACCCAGTACTTC.

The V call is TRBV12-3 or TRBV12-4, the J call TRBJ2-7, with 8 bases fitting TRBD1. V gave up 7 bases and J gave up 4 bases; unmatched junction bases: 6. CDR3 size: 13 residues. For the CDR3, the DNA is TGTGCCAGCAATTTCGACAGGGGTTACGAGCAGTACTTC. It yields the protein CASNFDRGYEQYF.

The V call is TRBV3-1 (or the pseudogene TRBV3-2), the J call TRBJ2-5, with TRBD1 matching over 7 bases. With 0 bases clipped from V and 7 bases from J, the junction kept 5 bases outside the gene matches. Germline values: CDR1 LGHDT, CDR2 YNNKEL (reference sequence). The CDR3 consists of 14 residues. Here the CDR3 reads CASSQDATGTTQYF. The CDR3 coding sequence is TGTGCCAGCAGCCAAGACGCGACAGGGACGACCCAGTACTTC.

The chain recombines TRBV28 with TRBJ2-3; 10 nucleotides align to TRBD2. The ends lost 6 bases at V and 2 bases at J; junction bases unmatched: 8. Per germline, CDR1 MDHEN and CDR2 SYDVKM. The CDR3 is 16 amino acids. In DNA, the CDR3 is TGTGCCAGCAGCGCTCCTCTAGCGGGGGTCACAGATACGCAGTATTTT. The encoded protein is CASSAPLAGVTDTQYF. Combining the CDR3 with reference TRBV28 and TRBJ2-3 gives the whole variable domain DVKVTQSSRYLVKRTGEKVFLECVQDMDHENMFWYRQDPGLGLRLIYFSYDVKMKEKGDIPEGYSVSREKKERFSLILESASTNQTSMYLCASSAPLAGVTDTQYFGPGTRLTVL.

The CDR3 spells CASSQRVGGSFPYEQYF. The CDR3 region has the DNA TGTGCCAGCAGCCAAAGGGTCGGGGGTTCGTTCCCCTACGAGCAGTACTTC. The chain recombines TRBV3-1 (or the pseudogene TRBV3-2) with TRBJ2-7; weak D call: TRBD2 (6 bases). This CDR3 is 17 amino acids long. The V gene's germline CDR1 is LGHDT and CDR2 YNNKEL (reference sequence). The ends were cut back, 2 bases at V and 2 bases at J, with 19 bases in the middle.

The CDR3 loop reads CASSQGQDGGDTQYF. CDR3 bases: TGTGCCAGCAGCCAAGGACAGGACGGGGGGGATACGCAGTATTTT. The chain joins TRBV3-1 (or the pseudogene TRBV3-2) to TRBJ2-3; D may be TRBD2 (7 bases). CDR1 and CDR2 (germline): LGHDT, YNNKEL (reference sequence). Trimming left V 1 base short and J 6 bases short, with 14 bases between. The CDR3 runs to 15 residues.

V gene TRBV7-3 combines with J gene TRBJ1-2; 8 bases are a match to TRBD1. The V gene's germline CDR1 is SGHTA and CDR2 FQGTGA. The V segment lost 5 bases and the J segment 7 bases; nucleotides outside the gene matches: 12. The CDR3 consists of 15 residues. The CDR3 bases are TGTGCCAGCAGCCCATCAGGGGGCCAGTTGTTTGGCTACACCTTC. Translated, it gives CASSPSGGQLFGYTF. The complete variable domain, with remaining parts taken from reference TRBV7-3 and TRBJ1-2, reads GAGVSQTPSNKVTEKGKYVELRCDPISGHTALYWYRQSLGQGPEFLIYFQGTGAADDSGLPNDRFFAVRPEGSVSTLKIQRTERGDSAVYLCASSPSGGQLFGYTFGSGTRLTVV.

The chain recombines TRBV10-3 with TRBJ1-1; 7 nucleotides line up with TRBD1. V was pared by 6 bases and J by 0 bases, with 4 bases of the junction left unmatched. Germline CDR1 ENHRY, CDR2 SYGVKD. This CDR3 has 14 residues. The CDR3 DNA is TGTGCCATCAGGTACGACAGGGTGAACACTGAAGCTTTCTTT. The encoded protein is CAIRYDRVNTEAFF.

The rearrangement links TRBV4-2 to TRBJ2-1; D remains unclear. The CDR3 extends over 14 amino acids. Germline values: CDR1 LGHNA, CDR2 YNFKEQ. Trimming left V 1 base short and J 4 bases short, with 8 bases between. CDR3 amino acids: CASSQVLEYNEQFF. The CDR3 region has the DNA TGTGCCAGCAGCCAAGTCTTAGAGTACAATGAGCAGTTCTTC.

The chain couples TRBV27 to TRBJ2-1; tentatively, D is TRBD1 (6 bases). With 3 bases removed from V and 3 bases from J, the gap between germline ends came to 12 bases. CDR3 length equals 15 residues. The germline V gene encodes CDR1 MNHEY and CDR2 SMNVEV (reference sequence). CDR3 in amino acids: CASSFMRGIYNEQFF. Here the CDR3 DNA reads TGTGCCAGCAGTTTCATGAGGGGGATCTACAATGAGCAGTTCTTC.

CDR3 protein: CASSPRDSEYNEQFF. CDR3 DNA sequence: TGTGCCAGCTCACCCCGGGACAGCGAATACAATGAGCAGTTCTTC. This rearrangement joins TRBV18 to TRBJ2-1, with 7 bases matching TRBD1. V trimming: 3 bases; J trimming: 4 bases; junction bases outside the gene matches: 6. Per the germline V gene, CDR1 is KGHSH and CDR2 is LQKENI. This CDR3 is 15 amino acids long.

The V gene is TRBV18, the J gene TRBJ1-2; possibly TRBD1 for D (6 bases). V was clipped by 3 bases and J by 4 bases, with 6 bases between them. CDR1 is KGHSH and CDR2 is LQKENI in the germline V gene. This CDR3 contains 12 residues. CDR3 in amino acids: CASSPRGYGYTF. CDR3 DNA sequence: TGTGCCAGCTCACCCAGGGGCTATGGCTACACCTTC.